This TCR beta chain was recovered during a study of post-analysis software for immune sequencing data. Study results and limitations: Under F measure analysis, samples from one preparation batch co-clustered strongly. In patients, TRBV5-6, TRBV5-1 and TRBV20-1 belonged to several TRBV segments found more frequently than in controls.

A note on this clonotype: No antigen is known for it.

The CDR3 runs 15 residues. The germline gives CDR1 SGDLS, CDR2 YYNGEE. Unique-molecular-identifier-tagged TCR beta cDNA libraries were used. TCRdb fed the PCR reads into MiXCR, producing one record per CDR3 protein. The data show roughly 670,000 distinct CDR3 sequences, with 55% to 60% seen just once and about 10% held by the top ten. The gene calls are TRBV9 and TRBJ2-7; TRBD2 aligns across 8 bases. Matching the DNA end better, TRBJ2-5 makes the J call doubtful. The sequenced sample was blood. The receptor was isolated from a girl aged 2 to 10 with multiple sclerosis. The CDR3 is CASSVYGAGEETQYF. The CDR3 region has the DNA TGTGCCAGCAGCGTATATGGAGCGGGGGAAGAGACCCAGTACTTC.